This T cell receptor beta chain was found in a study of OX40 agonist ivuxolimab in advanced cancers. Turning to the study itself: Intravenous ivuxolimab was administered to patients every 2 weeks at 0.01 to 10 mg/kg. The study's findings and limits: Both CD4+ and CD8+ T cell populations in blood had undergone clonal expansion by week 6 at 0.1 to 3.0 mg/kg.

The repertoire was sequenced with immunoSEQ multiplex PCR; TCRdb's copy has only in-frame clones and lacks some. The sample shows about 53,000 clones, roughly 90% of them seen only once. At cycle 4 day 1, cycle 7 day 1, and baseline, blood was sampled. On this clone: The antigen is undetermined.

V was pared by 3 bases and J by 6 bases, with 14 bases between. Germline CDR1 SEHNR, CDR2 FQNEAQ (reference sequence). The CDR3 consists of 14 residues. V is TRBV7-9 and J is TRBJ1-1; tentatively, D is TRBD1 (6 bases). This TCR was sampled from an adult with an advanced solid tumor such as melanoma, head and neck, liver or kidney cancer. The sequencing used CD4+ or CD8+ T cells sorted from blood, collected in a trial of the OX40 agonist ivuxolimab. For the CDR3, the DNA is TGTGCCAGCAGCTTTGACAGGATGGGCGCTGAAGCTTTCTTT. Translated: CASSFDRMGAEAFF.